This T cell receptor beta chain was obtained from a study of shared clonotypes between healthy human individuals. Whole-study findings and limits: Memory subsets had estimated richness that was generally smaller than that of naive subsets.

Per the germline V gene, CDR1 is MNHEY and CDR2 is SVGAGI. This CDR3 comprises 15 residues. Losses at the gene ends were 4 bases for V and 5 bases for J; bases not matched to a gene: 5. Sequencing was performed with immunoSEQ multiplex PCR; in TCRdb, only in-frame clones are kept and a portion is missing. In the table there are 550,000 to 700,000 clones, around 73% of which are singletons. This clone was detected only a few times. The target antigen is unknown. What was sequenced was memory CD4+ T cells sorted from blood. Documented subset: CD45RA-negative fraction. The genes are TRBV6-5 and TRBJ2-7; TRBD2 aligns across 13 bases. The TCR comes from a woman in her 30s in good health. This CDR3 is CASSSGLAGANEQYF. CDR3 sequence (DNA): TGTGCCAGCAGTTCCGGACTAGCGGGAGCCAACGAGCAGTACTTC.